The T cell receptor beta chain described here comes from a study of T cell responses to AZD1222 COVID-19 vaccine (dated by TCRdb to about 2021). Concerning the study at large: AZD1222 recipients given second doses at about 4 weeks or at about 12 weeks were pooled, since spike-specific TCR depth and breadth were not found to differ between the two schedules. A total of just over 230 trial participants underwent TCR sequencing, of whom 200 to 220 had received two doses of AZD1222 and approximately 26 had received two doses of the MenACWY control vaccine. Trial participants were enrolled by age into 18-55, 56-69 and 70-plus year subgroups, with approximately 150, 30 and 60 TCR-sequenced participants respectively. Study-wide findings and limitations: After two AZD1222 doses, spike-specific TCR breadth and depth were significantly higher than at day 0 and than in MenACWY recipients. The 56-69-year group was small, and its depth increase did not reach significance, likely because of low power. No day 14 peak-response samples were available, so repertoires were characterized only after the peak T cell response. Reportedly, almost half of the unique spike-specific TCRs recognized epitopes lying outside the regions that are mutated in the B.1.351 and B.1.1.7 variants. Conclusions about previously exposed vaccinees were limited because only six AZD1222 recipients were SARS-CoV-2 seropositive at baseline. Participants were mostly white British, with more females than males. The authors suggested clonal diversity may have been underestimated. CD4 TCRs associated with the vaccine covered the entire spike protein, and the dominant responses were in regions 160-218 and 743-854.

The time point tag for this specimen amounts to: baseline before first vaccination. Vaccinee samples came from UK trials COV001 and COV002, including a single-blind randomized controlled phase 2/3 trial of AZD1222 (ChAdOx1 nCoV-19) in healthy adults. For TCRbeta chain sequencing, PBMC samples from trial participants were taken at day 0 and at day 28 after the second dose. Comments on this clone: The antigen it recognizes is unknown. No base quality information exists; no much larger clone differs at one position.

The CDR3 regions of human TCRbeta chains were analyzed by immunosequencing. On the authors' methods: Repertoire TCRs were checked for matches against a reference library of SARS-CoV-2-specific TCRs that had been generated using the MIRA antigen-specificity platform. Breadth was defined as the fraction of unique TCRs that were SARS-CoV-2-associated. Depth was defined as the fraction of total T cells that were SARS-CoV-2-associated. Each spike-specific TCR was assigned to its reactive spike region and to a CD4 or CD8 class using the MIRA data. Log10-transformed breadth and depth values were compared by one-way ANOVA with Sidak's multiple comparisons tests. The clones in this table, taken by TCRdb from immuneACCESS, are in-frame only. Not every clone is retained; where verified, under half of the shortfall comes from an unresolved V gene, and the cause of the rest is unknown. D and trimming come from the DNA, and the V and J calls and clone size come from that table. Across this sample there are about 150,000 clones, with roughly 90% seen only once. The ten largest clones take up 15% to 20% of the sample.

Counted from cysteine to phenylalanine, this CDR3 has 13 amino acids. The kept DNA is CDR3 alone, 39 bases in frame from the first base. V is trimmed back by 6 bases and J by 6 bases, and the junction contains 5 bases that no gene match accounts for. The sequence came from an adult in good health. The chain couples TRBV12-3 or TRBV12-4 to TRBJ1-5; a stretch of 7 junction bases matches TRBD1. The sample was peripheral blood, taken on day 0 of AZD1222 vaccination. The CDR3 is CASSPQGIQPQHF. In nucleotides, the sequence is TGTGCCAGCAGCCCACAGGGGATTCAGCCCCAGCATTTT.